This TCR beta chain was sequenced during a study of blood T cell repertoires in COVID-19 (TCRdb year 2020). Context from the whole study: Samples covering the acute and convalescent phases of COVID-19 were provided by collaborators in the United States, Italy and Spain. The prospective study material was composed of cDNA or gDNA derived from T cells, B-cell-depleted T cells, or PBMCs. Deeply sampled blood TCRbeta repertoires from subjects exposed to, actively infected with, or recovered from COVID-19 were included in the dataset. The repertoires were released in a freely available public database intended as a resource for research on the immune response to SARS-CoV-2. The samples were drawn from the first 160 participants of the ongoing ImmuneRACE study and from more than 1,000 subjects provided by 6 global collaborators. Sample metadata almost always included a de-identified subject ID, COVID-19 status, age in years and sex. HLA class I and class II types, where available, came from metadata supplied by the sample provider rather than from assay-based typing. What the research found in general, with its limitations: The quantity of clinical and demographic metadata differed by source and by participant and was supplied without curation.

TCRbeta CDR3 regions were amplified from genomic DNA using the immunoSEQ Assay, a bias-controlled multiplex PCR. The paper's data handling went like this. Within the assay, amplification of reference gene primers was used to estimate how many nucleated cells each sample contained. To quantify the absolute abundance of each unique TCRbeta CDR3 rearrangement, sequence reads were collapsed and filtered. For each sample, productive Simpson clonality was calculated as the square root of Simpson's diversity index over productive rearrangements. TCRdb mirrors the immuneACCESS table, restricted to in-frame sequences. Some clones are absent from its copies; in checked studies, under half trace to an unresolved V gene, and the reason for the others is unknown. V, J and clone size are taken as reported in that table, and D and trimming were inferred from the DNA itself. This sample comprises approximately 250,000 clones, roughly 85% of them detected only once. The top ten constitute approximately 9% of the sample.

In the case of this clone: Its antigen is currently not known. Per-base quality was not reported, and no clone a single base away is much larger than it.

The germline V gene encodes CDR1 LGHNA and CDR2 YNFKEQ. The CDR3 spans 16 residues, from the cysteine through the phenylalanine. Only the CDR3 DNA stays, 48 bases, in frame from base 1. From V the trimming removes 0 bases and from J it removes 7 bases, while the gene matches leave 7 bases of the junction unaccounted for. Participants in the prospective study were aged roughly 18 to 100 years, lived in 20 to 25 United States geographic areas, and enrolled through a virtual design. Cohort assignment in the prospective study relied on participant-reported clinical history from a screening survey and a study questionnaire. Mobile phlebotomists in the prospective study collected whole blood, serum and a nasopharyngeal or oropharyngeal swab from every participant. Over an approximately 2-month period, participants in the prospective study had the option of providing additional blood draws and questionnaires. Before DNA extraction, prospective study blood samples were shipped either frozen or at room temperature.

The sequencing sample was made of PBMCs or T cells enriched from blood (not recorded which). This clonotype was obtained from a woman between 45 and 60 years old with acute COVID-19. The chain employs TRBV4-2 and TRBJ2-2, with 8 central nucleotides matching TRBD1. The bases read TGTGCCAGCAGCCAAGACGGGACAGGTTCGAGCGGGGAGCTGTTTTTT. This is translated as CASSQDGTGSSGELFF.